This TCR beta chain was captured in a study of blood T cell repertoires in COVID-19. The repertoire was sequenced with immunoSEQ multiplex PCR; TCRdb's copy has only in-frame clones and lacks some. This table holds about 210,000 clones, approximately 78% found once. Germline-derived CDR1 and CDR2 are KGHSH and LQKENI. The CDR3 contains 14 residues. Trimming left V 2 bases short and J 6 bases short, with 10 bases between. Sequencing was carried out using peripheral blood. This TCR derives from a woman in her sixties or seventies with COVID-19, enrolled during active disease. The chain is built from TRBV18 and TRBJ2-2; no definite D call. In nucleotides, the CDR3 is TGTGCCAGCTCACCAAACCTCCAGGCCGGGGAGCTGTTTTTT. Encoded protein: CASSPNLQAGELFF.